These 23 T cell receptor beta chains were sequenced from one sample in a study of blood T cell repertoires in COVID-19. Clones were read by immunoSEQ multiplex PCR, and TCRdb kept only the in-frame ones, dropping some. The table shows 95,000 to 110,000 clones, with roughly 83% occurring only once. Material: peripheral blood. These receptors were obtained from a human donor in a cohort sampled during active COVID-19.

V gene TRBV2 combines with J gene TRBJ1-6; D is perhaps TRBD1 (5 bases). The germline V gene encodes CDR1 SNHLY and CDR2 FYNNEI. Trimming cost V 4 bases and J 5 bases, with 15 bases left between them. This CDR3 region has 16 residues. This chain's CDR3 is CASSAFGGANNSPLHF. The CDR3 coding sequence is TGTGCCAGCAGTGCTTTTGGAGGGGCCAATAATTCACCCCTCCACTTT.

The chain links TRBV19 to TRBJ2-1; D might be TRBD2 (6 bases). V gave up 3 bases and J gave up 5 bases, with 20 bases separating them. The germline V gene has CDR1 LNHDA and CDR2 SQIVND (reference sequence). This CDR3 is 17 amino acids long. The CDR3 region is CASSIDGDEEGNNEQFF. The CDR3 coding sequence is TGTGCCAGTAGTATTGACGGAGACGAGGAGGGAAACAATGAGCAGTTCTTC. Variable domain in full (rest from reference TRBV19 and TRBJ2-1): DGGITQSPKYLFRKEGQNVTLSCEQNLNHDAMYWYRQDPGQGLRLIYYSQIVNDFQKGDIAEGYSVSREKKESFPLTVTSAQKNPTAFYLCASSIDGDEEGNNEQFFGPGTRLTVL.

The chain carries TRBV12-5 and TRBJ2-3; D remains ambiguous. The V gene lost 5 bases and the J gene lost 6 bases, with 9 bases spanning the gap. Germline V gene lookup returns CDR1 LGHNT and CDR2 FRNRAP. The CDR3 is 12 amino acids. CDR3 sequence (DNA): TGTGCTAGTGGTCCGCAGAGGGATACGCAGTATTTT. Translating it yields CASGPQRDTQYF.

The genes are TRBV7-8 and TRBJ2-3; TRBD2 matches 10 bases. After removal of 6 bases from V and 5 bases from J, the junction contained 11 bases not matched to a gene. Germline CDR1 SGHVS, CDR2 FQNEAQ. The CDR3 extends over 16 amino acids. The CDR3 protein is CASRRSASGSLDTQYF. The CDR3 region has the DNA TGTGCCAGCAGACGCAGTGCTAGCGGGAGTTTAGATACGCAGTATTTT.

This rearrangement joins TRBV7-2 to TRBJ1-4, with 10 bases lining up with TRBD1. Germline V gene sequence: CDR1 SGHTA, CDR2 FQGNSA. CDR3 length equals 14 residues. After removal of 4 bases from V and 4 bases from J, the junction contained 0 bases not matched to a gene. As DNA, the CDR3 is TGTGCCAGCAGCTGGACAGGGGGTAATGAAAAACTGTTTTTT. This translates into CASSWTGGNEKLFF.

The gene calls are TRBV5-1 and TRBJ2-7; TRBD2 agrees at 10 bases. From germline, CDR1 is SGHRS and CDR2 YFSETQ. The junction had 1 base not matched to a gene; V was cut back by 0 bases and J by 1 base. The CDR3 is 15 residues long. CDR3 sequence reads: CASSLGTSGSYEQYV. CDR3 DNA sequence: TGCGCCAGCAGCTTGGGGACTAGCGGTTCCTACGAGCAGTACGTC.

The rearrangement links TRBV20-1 to TRBJ2-1; 7 nucleotides match TRBD2. This CDR3 is built from 14 residues. Germline lookup yields CDR1 DFQATT and CDR2 SNEGSKA (reference sequence). V was clipped by 3 bases and J by 0 bases; unmatched bases: 2. CDR3 residues: CSASLAASYNEQFF. DNA for the CDR3: TGCAGTGCTAGTCTAGCGGCCTCCTACAATGAGCAGTTCTTC.

This clone was detected only a few times. This chain joins TRBV28 and TRBJ1-1; TRBD1 matches 9 bases. The V gene's germline CDR1 is MDHEN and CDR2 SYDVKM. The V gene end was trimmed by 0 bases and the J gene end by 6 bases; junction bases not matched to a gene: 2. CDR3 length equals 14 residues. Written as DNA, the CDR3 is TGTGCCAGCAGTTTATGGACAGGGGGTTCTGAAGCTTTCTTT. Translating it yields CASSLWTGGSEAFF.

The genes are TRBV11-2 and TRBJ2-5; 7 nucleotides align to TRBD2. This CDR3 is 16 amino acids long. Germline assignment: CDR1 SGHAT and CDR2 FQNNGV. V shed 0 bases, J shed 6 bases, and the junction held 10 bases outside the gene matches. The DNA for the CDR3 is TGTGCCAGCAGCTTAGATAGGGCTAGCGGAAAGAAGACCCAGTACTTC. Amino acids: CASSLDRASGKKTQYF.

The chain recombines TRBV24-1 with TRBJ2-2; D possibly corresponds to TRBD2 (6 bases). The ends were cut back, 5 bases at V and 1 base at J, with 10 bases in the middle. CDR3 length equals 15 residues. CDR1 is KGHDR and CDR2 is SFDVKD in the germline V gene. CDR3 sequence reads: CATSGAGKNTGELFF. Written as DNA, the CDR3 is TGTGCCACCAGTGGTGCGGGAAAGAACACCGGGGAGCTGTTTTTT.

This chain joins TRBV18 and TRBJ2-1; 8 bases match TRBD1. The CDR3 has 17 residues. J was trimmed by 3 bases and V by 3 bases; bases with no gene match: 10. Germline CDR1 and CDR2: KGHSH and LQKENI. The CDR3 nucleotides read TGTGCCAGCTCACCTCGGACAGGGCGGGCTCTCTACAATGAGCAGTTCTTC. Residues: CASSPRTGRALYNEQFF.

This chain joins TRBV5-4 and TRBJ2-3, with TRBD2 matching over 9 bases. Trimming at V came to 3 bases and at J to 1 base, leaving 6 bases not matched to a gene. The V gene's germline CDR1 is SGHNT and CDR2 YYREEE (reference sequence). The CDR3 extends over 16 amino acids. CDR3 in DNA: TGTGCCAGCAGCTGGATAGCGGGAGCAGGCACAGATACGCAGTATTTT. Amino acid sequence: CASSWIAGAGTDTQYF.

V gene TRBV28 combines with J gene TRBJ2-1; TRBD1 matches 9 bases. The CDR3 is 15 residues long. With 6 bases clipped from V and 6 bases from J, the junction kept 9 bases outside the gene matches. Germline V gene sequence: CDR1 MDHEN, CDR2 SYDVKM. As DNA, the CDR3 is TGTGCCAGCAGCACGTACAGGGGGCGGGTCAATGAGCAGTTCTTC. It yields the protein CASSTYRGRVNEQFF.

This sequence joins TRBV15 and TRBJ2-2, with a possible D match to TRBD2 (5 bases). CDR1 and CDR2 (germline): LNHNV, YYDKDF (reference sequence). The length of the CDR3 is 13 residues. V was pared by 4 bases and J by 4 bases, with 7 bases between. CDR3 region: CATSIGVTGELFF. The CDR3 nucleotides read TGTGCCACCAGCATCGGGGTCACCGGGGAGCTGTTTTTT.

This clone has just a few counts. The rearrangement uses TRBV2 and TRBJ1-6; perhaps TRBD1 as D (6 bases). CDR3 length: 15 amino acids. Germline V gives CDR1 SNHLY, CDR2 FYNNEI. Trimming removed 5 bases from V and 7 bases from J, with 15 bases in between. In nucleotides, the CDR3 is TGTGCCAGCAGTCTCCGGACAGAATTGAATTCACCCCTCCACTTT. Translated, it gives CASSLRTELNSPLHF.

This chain joins TRBV9 and TRBJ2-2; weak D call: TRBD2 (6 bases). With 2 bases removed from V and 0 bases from J, the gap between germline ends came to 8 bases. CDR3 length: 15 residues. Germline V CDR1 and CDR2: SGDLS, YYNGEE. The CDR3, as DNA: TGTGCCAGCAGCGTCGGACTAACGAACACCGGGGAGCTGTTTTTT. It codes for CASSVGLTNTGELFF.

The rearrangement uses TRBV27 and TRBJ2-3, with TRBD2 matching over 11 bases. This CDR3 is 15 amino acids long. Losses at the gene ends were 9 bases for V and 5 bases for J; bases not matched to a gene: 10. CDR1 and CDR2 from the germline V gene are MNHEY and SMNVEV (reference sequence). CDR3 residues: CASLSSGRAGDTQYF. CDR3 in DNA: TGTGCCAGTCTTAGTAGCGGGAGGGCCGGAGATACGCAGTATTTT.

The chain couples TRBV7-2 to TRBJ2-4, with TRBD2 matching 9 bases. Trimming cost V 5 bases and J 7 bases; bases outside gene matches: 6. The CDR3 has 14 amino acids. Germline V CDR1 and CDR2: SGHTA, FQGNSA. This chain's CDR3 is CASSPAAGGNIQYF. DNA for the CDR3: TGTGCCAGCAGCCCCGCGGCGGGAGGGAACATTCAGTACTTC.

The rearrangement links TRBV5-1 to TRBJ1-2; tentative D call: TRBD1 (5 bases). This CDR3 is built from 18 residues. CDR1 SGHRS and CDR2 YFSETQ come from the germline V gene. Between the trimmed V and J ends, which lost 4 bases and 0 bases, there was a span of 22 bases. The chain's CDR3 is CASSRDWDSSLSNYGYTF. The CDR3, as DNA: TGCGCCAGCAGCCGCGATTGGGACTCCTCCCTCTCTAACTATGGCTACACCTTC.

V is TRBV6-2 or TRBV6-3 and J is TRBJ2-3, with D unresolved. Germline V lookup: CDR1 MNHEY, CDR2 SVGEGT. The CDR3 length is 14 residues. V gave up 2 bases and J gave up 0 bases, with 6 bases separating them. CDR3 DNA: TGTGCCAGCAGTTACGGCAGGAGCACAGATACGCAGTATTTT. Residues: CASSYGRSTDTQYF.

The chain employs TRBV6-4 and TRBJ1-1; D is ambiguous. V was shortened by 4 bases and J by 8 bases, with 17 bases between the two germline ends. In germline, CDR1 is MRHNA, CDR2 SNTAGT. This CDR3 comprises 14 residues. In DNA form, the CDR3 reads TGTGCCAGCAGTGCAGGACCGGGAAGGAGGGAAGCTTTCTTT. This gives the protein CASSAGPGRREAFF.

V usage is TRBV2 and J usage is TRBJ1-6; D might be TRBD1 (5 bases). CDR3 length equals 15 residues. V lost 1 base and J lost 8, with 12 bases in between. Germline V gene data show CDR1 as SNHLY and CDR2 as FYNNEI. CDR3 DNA sequence: TGTGCCAGCAGTGAAGAGGGACTGGGCCATTCACCCCTCCACTTT. It specifies CASSEEGLGHSPLHF.

This chain connects TRBV14 to TRBJ2-7, with D perhaps TRBD1 (5 bases). CDR3 length equals 12 residues. Trimming took off 1 base at V and 6 bases at J, with 7 bases between the two ends. Germline V gene lookup returns CDR1 SGHDN and CDR2 FVKESK. The CDR3 is CASSQAGSEQYF. DNA for the CDR3: TGTGCCAGCAGCCAAGCAGGGTCCGAGCAGTACTTC.